This TCR beta chain was recovered during a study of CD8 T cells in ankylosing spondylitis. Germline CDR1 is SGHTA and CDR2 is FQGNSA. After removal of 1 base from V and 7 bases from J, the junction contained 3 bases not matched to a gene. This CDR3 has 15 residues. TCRdb re-called the 5' RACE reads through MiXCR, storing one row per CDR3 protein. Of approximately 520,000 distinct CDR3 sequences in the sample, under 5.5% are singletons; the top ten hold around 3.6%. Of note for this clonotype: Its matching antigen is unknown.

Study outcomes and limitations: Roughly 8 highly homologous variants formed a TCR beta motif that appeared characteristic of ankylosing spondylitis blood. Some of the motif variants had earlier been found in reactive arthritis patients' fluid and blood.

The sequencing sample was made of blood, either unsorted or a sorted T cell fraction (not recorded which). The source is a male donor with ankylosing spondylitis. The gene calls are TRBV7-2 and TRBJ2-1; the match to TRBD2 covers 11 bases. The CDR3 sequence is CASSLDSGRANEQFF. The CDR3 DNA is TGTGCCAGCAGCTTAGATAGCGGGAGGGCGAATGAGCAGTTCTTC.